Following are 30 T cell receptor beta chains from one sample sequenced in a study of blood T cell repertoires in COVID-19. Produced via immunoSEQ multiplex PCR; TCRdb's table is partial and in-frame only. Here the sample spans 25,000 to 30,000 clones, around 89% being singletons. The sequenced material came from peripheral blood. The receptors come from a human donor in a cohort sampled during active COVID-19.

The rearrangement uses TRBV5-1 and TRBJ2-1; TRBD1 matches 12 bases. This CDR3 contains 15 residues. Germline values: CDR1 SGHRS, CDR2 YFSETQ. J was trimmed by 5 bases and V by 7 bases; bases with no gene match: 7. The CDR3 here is CASEGTGGLNNEQFF. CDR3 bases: TGCGCCAGCGAAGGGACAGGGGGCTTGAACAATGAGCAGTTCTTC.

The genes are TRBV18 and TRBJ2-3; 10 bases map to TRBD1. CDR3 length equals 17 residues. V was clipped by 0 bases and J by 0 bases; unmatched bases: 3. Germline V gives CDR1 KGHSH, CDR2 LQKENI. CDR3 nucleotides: TGTGCCAGCTCACCACCGGGACAGGGGACTAGCACAGATACGCAGTATTTT. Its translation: CASSPPGQGTSTDTQYF.

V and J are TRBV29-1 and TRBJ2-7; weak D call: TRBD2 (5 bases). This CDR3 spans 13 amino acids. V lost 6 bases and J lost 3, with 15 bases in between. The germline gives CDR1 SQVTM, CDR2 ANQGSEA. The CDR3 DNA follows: TGCAGCGTCGGGGTAGGAATAGGCTACGAGCAGTACTTC. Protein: CSVGVGIGYEQYF.

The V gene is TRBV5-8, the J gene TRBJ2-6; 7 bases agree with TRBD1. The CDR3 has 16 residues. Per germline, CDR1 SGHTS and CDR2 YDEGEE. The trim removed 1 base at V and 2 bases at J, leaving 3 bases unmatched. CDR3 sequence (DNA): TGTGCCAGCAGCTTGTTCCAGGGGGCTGGGGCCAACGTCCTGACTTTC. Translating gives CASSLFQGAGANVLTF.

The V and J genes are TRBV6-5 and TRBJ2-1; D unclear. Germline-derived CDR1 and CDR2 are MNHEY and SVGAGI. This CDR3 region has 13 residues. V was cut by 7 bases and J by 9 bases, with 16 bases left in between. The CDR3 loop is CASKASLVGEQFF. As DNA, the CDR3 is TGTGCCAGCAAAGCTAGTTTGGTCGGTGAGCAGTTCTTC.

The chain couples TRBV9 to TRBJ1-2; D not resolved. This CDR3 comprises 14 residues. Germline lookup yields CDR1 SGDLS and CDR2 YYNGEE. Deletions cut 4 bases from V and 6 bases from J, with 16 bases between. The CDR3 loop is CASSLRFVPDGYTF. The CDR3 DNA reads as TGTGCCAGCAGCCTCCGATTTGTTCCGGATGGCTACACCTTC.

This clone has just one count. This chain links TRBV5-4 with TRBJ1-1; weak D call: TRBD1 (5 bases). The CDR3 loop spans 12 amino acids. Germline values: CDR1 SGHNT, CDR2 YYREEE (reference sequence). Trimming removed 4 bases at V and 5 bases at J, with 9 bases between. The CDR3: CASSVGVTEAFF. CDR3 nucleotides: TGTGCCAGCAGCGTAGGGGTTACTGAAGCTTTCTTT. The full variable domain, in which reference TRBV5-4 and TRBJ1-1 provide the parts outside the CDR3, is ETGVTQSPTHLIKTRGQQVTLRCSSQSGHNTVSWYQQALGQGPQFIFQYYREEENGRGNFPPRFSGLQFPNYSSELNVNALELDDSALYLCASSVGVTEAFFGQGTRLTVV.

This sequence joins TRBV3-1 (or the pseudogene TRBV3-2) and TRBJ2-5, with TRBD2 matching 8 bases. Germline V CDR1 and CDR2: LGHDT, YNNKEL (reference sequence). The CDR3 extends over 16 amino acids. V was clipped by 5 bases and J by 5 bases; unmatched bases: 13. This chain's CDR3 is CASSSAITGGRETQYF. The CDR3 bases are TGTGCCAGCAGCTCGGCTATCACGGGGGGGAGGGAGACCCAGTACTTC.

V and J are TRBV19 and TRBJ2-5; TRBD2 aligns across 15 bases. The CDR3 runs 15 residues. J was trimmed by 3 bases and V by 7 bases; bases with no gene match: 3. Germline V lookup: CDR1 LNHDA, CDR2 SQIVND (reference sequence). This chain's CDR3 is CASMRTSGGEETQYF. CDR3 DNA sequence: TGTGCCAGTATGAGGACTAGCGGGGGGGAAGAGACCCAGTACTTC.

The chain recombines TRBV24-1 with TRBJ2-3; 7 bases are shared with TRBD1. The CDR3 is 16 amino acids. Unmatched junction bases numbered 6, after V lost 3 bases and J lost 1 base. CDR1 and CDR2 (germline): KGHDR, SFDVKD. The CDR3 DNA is TGTGCCACCAGTGATCCCGACAGGGACGGCACAGATACGCAGTATTTT. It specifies CATSDPDRDGTDTQYF.

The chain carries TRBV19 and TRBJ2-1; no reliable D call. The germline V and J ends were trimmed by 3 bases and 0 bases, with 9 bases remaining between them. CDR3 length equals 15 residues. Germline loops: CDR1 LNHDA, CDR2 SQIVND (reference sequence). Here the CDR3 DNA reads TGTGCCAGTAGTATCCCGGGTGTCTCCTACAATGAGCAGTTCTTC. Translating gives CASSIPGVSYNEQFF. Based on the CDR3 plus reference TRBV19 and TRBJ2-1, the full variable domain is DGGITQSPKYLFRKEGQNVTLSCEQNLNHDAMYWYRQDPGQGLRLIYYSQIVNDFQKGDIAEGYSVSREKKESFPLTVTSAQKNPTAFYLCASSIPGVSYNEQFFGPGTRLTVL.

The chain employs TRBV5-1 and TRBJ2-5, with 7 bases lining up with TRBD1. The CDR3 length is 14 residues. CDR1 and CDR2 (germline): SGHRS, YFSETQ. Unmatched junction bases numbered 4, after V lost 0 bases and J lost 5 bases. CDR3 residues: CASSLGQGRETQYF. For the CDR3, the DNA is TGCGCCAGCAGCTTGGGACAGGGCCGGGAGACCCAGTACTTC.

CDR3 bases: TGTGCCAGCAGTTTAGGTGGCGGGGGCCCCTACGAGCAGTACTTC. This sequence encodes CASSLGGGGPYEQYF. The chain carries TRBV27 and TRBJ2-7; possible D gene TRBD2, 7 bases. This CDR3 contains 15 residues. Looked up from germline, CDR1 is MNHEY and CDR2 is SMNVEV (reference sequence). V dropped 2 bases and J dropped 2 bases, with 13 bases sitting between them.

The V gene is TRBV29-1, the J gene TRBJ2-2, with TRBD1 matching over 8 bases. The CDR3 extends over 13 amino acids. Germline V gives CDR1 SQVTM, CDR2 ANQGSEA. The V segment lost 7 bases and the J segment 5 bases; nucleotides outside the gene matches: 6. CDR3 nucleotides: TGCAGCGCCGGGACAGGATATACCGGGGAGCTGTTTTTT. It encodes CSAGTGYTGELFF.

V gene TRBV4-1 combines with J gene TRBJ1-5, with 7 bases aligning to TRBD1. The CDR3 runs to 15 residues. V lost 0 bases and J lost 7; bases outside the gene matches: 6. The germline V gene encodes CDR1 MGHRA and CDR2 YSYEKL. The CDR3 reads CASSQDWQGVQPQHF. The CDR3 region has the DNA TGCGCCAGCAGCCAAGATTGGCAGGGGGTACAGCCCCAGCATTTT.

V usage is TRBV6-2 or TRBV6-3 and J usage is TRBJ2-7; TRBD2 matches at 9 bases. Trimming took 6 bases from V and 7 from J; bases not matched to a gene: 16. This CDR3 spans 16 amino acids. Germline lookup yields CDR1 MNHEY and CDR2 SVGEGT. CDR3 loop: CASSPFQRGAHREQYF. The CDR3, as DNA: TGTGCCAGCAGCCCCTTTCAGCGGGGGGCCCACCGAGAGCAGTACTTC.

In DNA form, the CDR3 reads TGTGCCAGCAGCTTGGGGGGGGGCGGGGAGCTGTTTTTT. Amino acid sequence: CASSLGGGGELFF. V and J are TRBV5-4 and TRBJ2-2, with 7 bases identical to TRBD2. The ends lost 0 bases at V and 7 bases at J; junction bases unmatched: 0. Germline V gene sequence: CDR1 SGHNT, CDR2 YYREEE (reference sequence). The CDR3 consists of 13 residues.

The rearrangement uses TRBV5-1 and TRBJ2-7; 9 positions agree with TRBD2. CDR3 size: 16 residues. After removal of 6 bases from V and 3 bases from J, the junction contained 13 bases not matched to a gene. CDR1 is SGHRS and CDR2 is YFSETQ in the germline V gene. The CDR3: CASTDPRSGGRYEQYF. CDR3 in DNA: TGCGCCAGCACTGATCCCCGTAGCGGGGGTCGCTACGAGCAGTACTTC.

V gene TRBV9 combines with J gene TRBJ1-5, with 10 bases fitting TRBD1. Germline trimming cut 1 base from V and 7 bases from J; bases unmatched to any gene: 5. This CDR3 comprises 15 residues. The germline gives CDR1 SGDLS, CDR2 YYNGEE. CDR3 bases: TGTGCCAGCAGCGTATCGGGGACAGGGGTACAGCCCCAGCATTTT. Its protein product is CASSVSGTGVQPQHF.

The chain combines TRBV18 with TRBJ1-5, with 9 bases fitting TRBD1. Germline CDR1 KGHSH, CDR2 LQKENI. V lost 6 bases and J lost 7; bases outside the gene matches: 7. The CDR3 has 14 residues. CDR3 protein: CASSSTGQGQPQHF. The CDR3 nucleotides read TGTGCCAGCTCGTCAACGGGACAGGGCCAGCCCCAGCATTTT. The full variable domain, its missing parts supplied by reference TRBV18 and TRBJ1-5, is NAGVMQNPRHLVRRRGQEARLRCSPMKGHSHVYWYRQLPEEGLKFMVYLQKENIIDESGMPKERFSAEFPKEGPSILRIQQVVRGDSAAYFCASSSTGQGQPQHFGDGTRLSIL.

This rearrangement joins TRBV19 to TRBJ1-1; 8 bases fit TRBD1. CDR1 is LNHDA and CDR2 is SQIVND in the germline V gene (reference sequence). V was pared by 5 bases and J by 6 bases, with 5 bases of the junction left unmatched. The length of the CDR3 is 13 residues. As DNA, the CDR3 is TGTGCCAGTAGTGGACAGGGTTCGGCTGAAGCTTTCTTT. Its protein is CASSGQGSAEAFF.

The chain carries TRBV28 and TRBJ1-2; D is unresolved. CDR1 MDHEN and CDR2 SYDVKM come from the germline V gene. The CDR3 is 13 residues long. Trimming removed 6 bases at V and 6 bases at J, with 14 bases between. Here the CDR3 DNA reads TGTGCCAGCAGGAACAGCCGTGTGGATGGCTACACCTTC. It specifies CASRNSRVDGYTF.

CDR3 loop: CASSYTGGGSYEQYF. DNA for the CDR3: TGTGCCAGCAGTTACACAGGGGGAGGTTCCTACGAGCAGTACTTC. The gene calls are TRBV2 and TRBJ2-7; TRBD1 agrees at 8 bases. Looked up from germline, CDR1 is SNHLY and CDR2 is FYNNEI. This CDR3 comprises 15 residues. Germline trimming cut 5 bases from V and 1 base from J; bases unmatched to any gene: 7. Based on the CDR3 plus reference TRBV2 and TRBJ2-7, the full variable domain is EPEVTQTPSHQVTQMGQEVILRCVPISNHLYFYWYRQILGQKVEFLVSFYNNEISEKSEIFDDQFSVERPDGSNFTLKIRSTKLEDSAMYFCASSYTGGGSYEQYFGPGTRLTVT.

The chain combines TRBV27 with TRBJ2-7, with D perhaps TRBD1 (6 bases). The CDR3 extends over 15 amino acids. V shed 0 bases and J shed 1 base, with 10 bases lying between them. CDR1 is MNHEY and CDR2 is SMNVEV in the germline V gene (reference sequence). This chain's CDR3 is CASSLSVQGSYEQYF. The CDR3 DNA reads TGTGCCAGCAGTTTATCGGTACAGGGTTCCTACGAGCAGTACTTC.

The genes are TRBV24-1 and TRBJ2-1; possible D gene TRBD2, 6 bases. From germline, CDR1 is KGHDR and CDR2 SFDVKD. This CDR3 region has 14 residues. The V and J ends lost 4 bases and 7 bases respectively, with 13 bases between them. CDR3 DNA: TGTGCCACCAGTGACCCCGGCGGGGTAAATGAGCAGTTCTTC. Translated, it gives CATSDPGGVNEQFF.

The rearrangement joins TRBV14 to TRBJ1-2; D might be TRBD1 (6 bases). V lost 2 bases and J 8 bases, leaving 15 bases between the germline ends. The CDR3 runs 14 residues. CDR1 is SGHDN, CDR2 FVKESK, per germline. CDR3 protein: CASSQIIRDNGYTF. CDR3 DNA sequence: TGTGCCAGCAGCCAAATAATCCGGGACAACGGCTACACCTTC.

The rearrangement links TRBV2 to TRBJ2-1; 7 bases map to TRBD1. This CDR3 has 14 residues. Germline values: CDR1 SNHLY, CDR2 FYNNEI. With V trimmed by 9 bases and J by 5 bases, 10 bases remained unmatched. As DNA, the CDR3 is TGTGCCAGTCTGACCGGGACAGTGAACAATGAGCAGTTCTTC. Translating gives CASLTGTVNNEQFF. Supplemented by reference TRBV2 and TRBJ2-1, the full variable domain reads EPEVTQTPSHQVTQMGQEVILRCVPISNHLYFYWYRQILGQKVEFLVSFYNNEISEKSEIFDDQFSVERPDGSNFTLKIRSTKLEDSAMYFCASLTGTVNNEQFFGPGTRLTVL.

The CDR3 nucleotides read TGTGCCAGCCACGGGGTGGGCTATGGCTACACCTTC. Translated, it gives CASHGVGYGYTF. V usage is TRBV9 and J usage is TRBJ1-2; D not certain. V lost 7 bases and J lost 4, with 11 bases in between. Germline CDR1 is SGDLS and CDR2 is YYNGEE. The CDR3 is made up of 12 amino acids.

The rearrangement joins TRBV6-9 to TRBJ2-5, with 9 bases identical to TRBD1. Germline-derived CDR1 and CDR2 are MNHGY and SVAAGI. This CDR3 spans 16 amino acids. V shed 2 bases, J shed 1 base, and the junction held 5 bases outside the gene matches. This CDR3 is CASSYKGDRAQETQYF. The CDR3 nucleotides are TGTGCCAGCAGTTATAAAGGGGACAGGGCCCAAGAGACCCAGTACTTC.

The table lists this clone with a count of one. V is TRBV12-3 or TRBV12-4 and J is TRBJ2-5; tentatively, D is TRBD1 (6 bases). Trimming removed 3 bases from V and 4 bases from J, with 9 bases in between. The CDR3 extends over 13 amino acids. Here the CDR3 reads CASSFRGGETQYF. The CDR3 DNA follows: TGTGCCAGCAGTTTTAGAGGGGGAGAGACCCAGTACTTC.